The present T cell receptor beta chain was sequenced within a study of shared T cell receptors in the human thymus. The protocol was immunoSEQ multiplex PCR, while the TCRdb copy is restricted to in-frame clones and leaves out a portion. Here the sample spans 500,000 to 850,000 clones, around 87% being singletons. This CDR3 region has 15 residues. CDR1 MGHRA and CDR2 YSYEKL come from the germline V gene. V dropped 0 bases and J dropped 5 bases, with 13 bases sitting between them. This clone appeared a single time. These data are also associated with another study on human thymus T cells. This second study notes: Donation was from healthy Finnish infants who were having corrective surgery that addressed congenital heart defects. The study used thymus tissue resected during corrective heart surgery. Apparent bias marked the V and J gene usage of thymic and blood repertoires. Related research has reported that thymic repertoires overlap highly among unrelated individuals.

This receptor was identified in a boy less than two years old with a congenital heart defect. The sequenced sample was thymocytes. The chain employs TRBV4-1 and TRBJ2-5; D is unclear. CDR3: CASSQDISLRETQYF. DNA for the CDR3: TGCGCCAGCAGCCAAGATATAAGCTTACGGGAGACCCAGTACTTC.